This T cell receptor beta chain was recovered during a study of cytomegalovirus exposure and HLA in healthy donors. Study-level points and caveats: Most TCR sequences were rare, but some public TCRs occurred in many donors. Trimming of TCR beta V- and J-genes showed a link, identified in a later analysis, to a missense DCLRE1C variant. It has been reported that TCR beta sequences accurately predicted the HLA-A and HLA-B alleles of most subjects.

V lost 2 bases, J lost 5 bases, and 4 bases stayed unmatched. This CDR3 is built from 14 residues. Germline values: CDR1 MNHEY, CDR2 SMNVEV (reference sequence). It was healthy bone marrow donors who served as donors. In the PCR, 60 Vbeta and 13 Jbeta primers were used. Some clones are missing from TCRdb's copy, which holds only in-frame ones; the method was immunoSEQ multiplex PCR. The data show about 150,000 clones, approximately 79% seen once. Details on this clone: Its specificity is not known. The same CDR3 can be traced to other DNA sequences in this sample.

The source of this sequence is a man aged 18 to 30 in good health and CMV-seropositive. The V gene is TRBV27, the J gene TRBJ1-1; 8 bases fit TRBD1. Sequencing was done on a sample of PBMCs. The CDR3: CASSLQGAGTEAFF. In DNA form, the CDR3 reads TGTGCCAGCAGTTTACAGGGGGCTGGTACTGAAGCTTTCTTT.